One and the same sample provided the 9 T cell receptor beta chains below, sequenced in a study of blood T cell repertoires in COVID-19 (TCRdb year 2020). The method was the immunoSEQ multiplex PCR assay. The table was pulled from immuneACCESS by TCRdb, which kept in-frame rearrangements only. Such tables lose some clones; where checked, under half of the loss comes from unresolved V genes, and the rest has no known cause. In all, the sample holds 75,000 to 95,000 clones, and 87% of those were seen once. Together, the top ten hold around 17% of the sample. The sequencing sample was made of peripheral blood. The receptor source for this set is a woman in her sixties with COVID-19, enrolled during active disease.

Of note for this clone: A junction boundary mismatches the germline segment, possibly from a read error. The chain carries TRBV7-7 and TRBJ1-3; D is perhaps TRBD1 (5 bases). CDR3 length: 15 amino acids. CDR1 is SSHAT, CDR2 FNYEAQ, per germline (reference sequence). The CDR3 spells CASSRVFGGGNTIYF. CDR3 bases: TGTGCTAGCAGCCGGGTATTCGGGGGTGGAAACACCATATATTTT.

The gene calls are TRBV4-1 and TRBJ1-3, with TRBD1 as a possible D gene (5 bases). With 0 bases removed from V and 2 bases from J, the gap between germline ends came to 14 bases. The CDR3 consists of 17 residues. Germline lookup yields CDR1 MGHRA and CDR2 YSYEKL. This CDR3 is CASSQDLYTGTGNTIYF. CDR3 coding DNA: TGCGCCAGCAGCCAAGATCTTTATACAGGAACTGGAAACACCATATATTTT.

V and J are TRBV6-5 and TRBJ1-3; a possible D gene is TRBD1 (6 bases). CDR1 and CDR2 from the germline V gene are MNHEY and SVGAGI. The CDR3 length is 15 residues. Trimming took 4 bases from V and 0 from J, leaving 10 bases between them. DNA for the CDR3: TGTGCCAGCAGTTTCCGACAGGTCTCTGGAAACACCATATATTTT. Amino acids: CASSFRQVSGNTIYF.

V and J are TRBV6-2 or TRBV6-3 and TRBJ2-2; D might be TRBD2 (5 bases). The CDR3 extends over 14 amino acids. Trimming left V 5 bases short and J 6 bases short, with 13 bases between. Germline CDR1 MNHEY, CDR2 SVGEGT. The CDR3 DNA follows: TGTGCCAGCAGTCCGACTCGGGGAGCCGGGGAGCTGTTTTTT. Amino acids: CASSPTRGAGELFF.

This chain connects TRBV7-8 to TRBJ2-1; perhaps TRBD2 as D (6 bases). Germline-derived CDR1 and CDR2 are SGHVS and FQNEAQ. The ends were cut back, 3 bases at V and 3 bases at J, with 12 bases in the middle. The CDR3 has 15 amino acids. The CDR3: CASSLSGDSYNEQFF. Written as DNA, the CDR3 is TGTGCCAGCAGCTTGTCGGGAGACAGCTACAATGAGCAGTTCTTC.

This clone was counted once. This chain connects TRBV4-3 to TRBJ2-1; 9 bases map to TRBD2. The CDR3 is 17 amino acids. V lost 0 bases to trimming and J lost 0 bases; unmatched junction nucleotides: 3. In germline, CDR1 is LGHNA, CDR2 YSLEER. This chain's CDR3 is CASSQDLAGSSYNEQFF. The DNA of the CDR3 is TGCGCCAGCAGCCAAGACCTAGCGGGAAGCTCCTACAATGAGCAGTTCTTC.

The V call is TRBV9, the J call TRBJ1-1; no definite D call. The CDR3 contains 13 residues. Trimming removed 1 base at V and 1 base at J, with 5 bases between. Per the germline V gene, CDR1 is SGDLS and CDR2 is YYNGEE. The CDR3 sequence: CASSVLWNTEAFF. The CDR3 DNA sequence: TGTGCCAGCAGCGTACTTTGGAACACTGAAGCTTTCTTT.

This rearrangement joins TRBV3-1 (or the pseudogene TRBV3-2) to TRBJ1-2; 8 bases agree with TRBD1. Looked up from germline, CDR1 is LGHDT and CDR2 is YNNKEL (reference sequence). There are 14 residues in the CDR3. V shed 2 bases and J 7 bases; nucleotides not matched to a gene: 6. Here the CDR3 reads CASSQTQGAFGYTF. In DNA, the CDR3 is TGTGCCAGCAGCCAAACTCAGGGGGCGTTTGGCTACACCTTC.

The J gene is TRBJ2-7, the V gene TRBV5-4; 8 nucleotides align to TRBD1. CDR3 length equals 15 residues. Germline V gives CDR1 SGHNT, CDR2 YYREEE (reference sequence). The trim removed 0 bases at V and 1 base at J, leaving 3 bases unmatched. In DNA, the CDR3 is TGTGCCAGCAGCTTGGGGACAGGGACTTCCTACGAGCAGTACTTC. It is translated as CASSLGTGTSYEQYF.